Shown below are 25 T cell receptor beta chains from a single sample sequenced in a study of blood T cell repertoires in COVID-19. This table comes from immunoSEQ multiplex PCR, and its TCRdb copy is limited to in-frame clones, with some not included. Among fewer than 250,000 clones listed, 80% were seen once. The sequenced sample was PBMCs or T cells enriched from blood (not recorded which). These receptors were taken from a middle-aged woman with acute COVID-19.

The chain uses TRBV28 and TRBJ1-5; a weak D match, TRBD1 (6 bases). Trimming took 3 bases from V and 3 from J, leaving 12 bases between them. CDR3 length: 15 amino acids. CDR1 and CDR2 (germline): MDHEN, SYDVKM. The CDR3 nucleotides are TGTGCCAGCAGTTTCCCGACAGGACCCAATCAGCCCCAGCATTTT. It encodes CASSFPTGPNQPQHF.

This sequence joins TRBV13 and TRBJ2-7, with a tentative D call TRBD1 (5 bases). This CDR3 spans 14 amino acids. V gave up 1 base and J gave up 7 bases, with 14 bases separating them. In germline, CDR1 is PRHDT, CDR2 FYEKMQ (reference sequence). For the CDR3, the DNA is TGTGCCAGCAGCTTAGAGGTGGGGCTCGGGGAGCAGTACTTC. It specifies CASSLEVGLGEQYF.

The gene calls are TRBV30 and TRBJ1-5, with D possibly matching TRBD1 (6 bases). The CDR3 length is 13 residues. Germline V CDR1 and CDR2: GTSNPN, SVGIG (reference sequence). The V and J ends lost 2 bases and 6 bases respectively, with 11 bases between them. CDR3 sequence (DNA): TGTGCCTGGAGTATGGGGGCTAGTCAGCCCCAGCATTTT. Residues: CAWSMGASQPQHF.

The chain uses TRBV28 and TRBJ1-1, with a weak D call TRBD1 (5 bases). With 5 bases removed from V and 1 base from J, the gap between germline ends came to 17 bases. The CDR3 is 16 amino acids. Germline V CDR1 and CDR2: MDHEN, SYDVKM. The CDR3 coding sequence is TGTGCCAGCAGTCCCCAACGGCTCGGGGGGAACACTGAAGCTTTCTTT. Amino acids: CASSPQRLGGNTEAFF.

The J gene is TRBJ1-2, the V gene TRBV4-3; D is possibly TRBD1 (5 bases). The germline V and J ends were trimmed by 2 bases and 5 bases, with 18 bases remaining between them. In germline, CDR1 is LGHNA, CDR2 YSLEER. This CDR3 has 16 amino acids. The CDR3 sequence is CASSQRPDGGTYGYTF. CDR3 coding DNA: TGCGCCAGCAGCCAACGGCCGGACGGGGGAACTTATGGCTACACCTTC.

The chain combines TRBV7-9 with TRBJ1-5; D is possibly TRBD1 (6 bases). Germline V gene data show CDR1 as SEHNR and CDR2 as FQNEAQ (reference sequence). V lost 5 bases, J lost 7 bases, and 12 bases lay in between. The CDR3 covers 13 residues. The CDR3 DNA reads as TGTGCCAGCAGCGGGGGGGCAAGGCAGCCCCAGCATTTT. Translating it yields CASSGGARQPQHF.

The chain combines TRBV20-1 with TRBJ1-2; D gene uncertain. From germline, CDR1 is DFQATT and CDR2 SNEGSKA (reference sequence). This CDR3 comprises 10 residues. The V and J ends lost 5 bases and 6 bases respectively, with 7 bases between them. CDR3 sequence: CSAQKDGYTF. In DNA form, the CDR3 reads TGCAGTGCTCAGAAAGATGGCTACACCTTC.

The V call is TRBV14, the J call TRBJ2-1; weak D call: TRBD2 (6 bases). Trimming pared 3 bases from V and 1 base from J, leaving 13 bases between. CDR3 size: 16 residues. The germline CDR1 and CDR2 sequences are SGHDN and FVKESK. The CDR3 loop is CASSHRLGRSYNEQFF. The CDR3, as DNA: TGTGCCAGCAGCCACCGTCTTGGGAGGTCCTACAATGAGCAGTTCTTC.

The V gene is TRBV5-5, the J gene TRBJ1-1, with D uncertain. The CDR3 has 14 residues. The V and J ends lost 4 bases and 5 bases respectively, with 15 bases between them. Germline V gives CDR1 SGHKS, CDR2 YYEKEE (reference sequence). The DNA of the CDR3 is TGTGCCAGCAGCCCCCCCGCGGGAGGAACTGAAGCTTTCTTT. Protein: CASSPPAGGTEAFF.

The CDR3 DNA sequence: TGTGCCAGCAGGTACAGGGAGGCCCTCGGCAATCAGCCCCAGCATTTT. It specifies CASRYREALGNQPQHF. This rearrangement joins TRBV6-5 to TRBJ1-5, with a possible D match to TRBD1 (6 bases). The V end lost 6 bases, the J end lost 2 bases, and 17 bases lay between the germline ends. Germline assignment: CDR1 MNHEY and CDR2 SVGAGI. The CDR3 consists of 16 residues.

This clone is a singleton in its sample. This rearrangement joins TRBV3-1 (or the pseudogene TRBV3-2) to TRBJ2-7; D unclear. This CDR3 spans 15 amino acids. CDR1 and CDR2 (germline): LGHDT, YNNKEL (reference sequence). Trimming took 0 bases from V and 2 from J, leaving 11 bases between them. The chain's CDR3 is CASSQDLVRAYEQYF. Here the CDR3 DNA reads TGTGCCAGCAGCCAAGACCTCGTTCGGGCCTACGAGCAGTACTTC.

The rearrangement uses TRBV28 and TRBJ2-7; a weak D match, TRBD1 (6 bases). This CDR3 has 15 residues. Deletions cut 6 bases from V and 0 bases from J, with 15 bases between. Germline V gene data show CDR1 as MDHEN and CDR2 as SYDVKM. The CDR3 sequence is CASSHTPRGSYEQYF. CDR3 in DNA: TGTGCCAGCAGCCACACCCCCAGGGGCTCCTACGAGCAGTACTTC.

This chain joins TRBV5-1 and TRBJ1-2; weak D call: TRBD1 (5 bases). Germline assignment: CDR1 SGHRS and CDR2 YFSETQ. The CDR3 contains 13 residues. V was cut by 0 bases and J by 8 bases, with 11 bases left in between. CDR3 coding DNA: TGCGCCAGCAGCTTGGCGGAGGGGCAGGGCTACACCTTC. Its translation: CASSLAEGQGYTF.

This clone was counted a few times. The gene calls are TRBV6-5 and TRBJ2-3; the match to TRBD2 covers 11 bases. From germline, CDR1 is MNHEY and CDR2 SVGAGI. CDR3 length: 14 amino acids. Germline trimming cut 7 bases from V and 6 bases from J; bases unmatched to any gene: 6. CDR3 region: CASMVAGGLDTQYF. CDR3 bases: TGTGCCAGCATGGTAGCGGGGGGGCTGGATACGCAGTATTTT.

The J gene is TRBJ1-6, the V gene TRBV30; tentative D call: TRBD1 (6 bases). CDR3 length equals 15 residues. Germline V gene sequence: CDR1 GTSNPN, CDR2 SVGIG (reference sequence). Trimming removed 3 bases at V and 6 bases at J, with 15 bases between. CDR3 amino acids: CAWRPGGPTNSPLHF. As DNA, the CDR3 is TGTGCCTGGAGGCCGGGGGGCCCGACTAATTCACCCCTCCACTTT.

This clone appeared a single time. The chain couples TRBV7-8 to TRBJ1-4; D is possibly TRBD1 (6 bases). V shed 1 base and J shed 0 bases, with 15 bases lying between them. Germline loops: CDR1 SGHVS, CDR2 FQNEAQ. The CDR3 covers 18 residues. As DNA, the CDR3 is TGTGCCAGCAGCTTAGATCCAAGTGGACAGACAACTAATGAAAAACTGTTTTTT. Its translation: CASSLDPSGQTTNEKLFF.

The CDR3 protein is CASSESGVGTDTQYF. The CDR3 DNA reads TGCGCCAGCAGCGAGTCAGGGGTTGGCACAGATACGCAGTATTTT. The chain carries TRBV5-1 and TRBJ2-3, with a possible D match to TRBD1 (6 bases). The CDR3 runs to 15 residues. Trimming took 4 bases from V and 1 from J, leaving 13 bases between them. CDR1 and CDR2 from the germline V gene are SGHRS and YFSETQ. Drawing the rest from reference TRBV5-1 and TRBJ2-3, the complete variable domain is KAGVTQTPRYLIKTRGQQVTLSCSPISGHRSVSWYQQTPGQGLQFLFEYFSETQRNKGNFPGRFSGRQFSNSRSEMNVSTLELGDSALYLCASSESGVGTDTQYFGPGTRLTVL.

The chain recombines TRBV11-2 with TRBJ1-2, with D possibly TRBD1 on 5 matching bases. The germline CDR1 and CDR2 sequences are SGHAT and FQNNGV. The CDR3 loop spans 14 amino acids. V lost 1 base and J 6 bases, leaving 12 bases between the germline ends. CDR3 nucleotides: TGTGCCAGCAGCTTAGCCGGCAGGGAACATGGCTACACCTTC. Protein sequence: CASSLAGREHGYTF.

This clone was detected once. The chain links TRBV5-5 to TRBJ2-7; weak D call: TRBD1 (6 bases). CDR1 is SGHKS and CDR2 is YYEKEE in the germline V gene (reference sequence). The V and J ends lost 4 bases and 3 bases respectively, with 14 bases between them. The CDR3 contains 14 residues. DNA of the CDR3: TGTGCCAGCAGCGCAGGGGTAGGGTTCTACGAGCAGTACTTC. The encoded protein is CASSAGVGFYEQYF.

V usage is TRBV27 and J usage is TRBJ2-7; no clear D. Germline V gene sequence: CDR1 MNHEY, CDR2 SMNVEV (reference sequence). V lost 0 bases and J 0 bases, leaving 15 bases between the germline ends. The CDR3 length is 17 residues. CDR3 bases: TGTGCCAGCAGTTTATCATTACCCGATATTAGCTCCTACGAGCAGTACTTC. This gives the protein CASSLSLPDISSYEQYF.

The chain is built from TRBV12-5 and TRBJ1-1; D is undetermined. Germline CDR1 is LGHNT and CDR2 is FRNRAP. V was shortened by 5 bases and J by 9 bases, with 13 bases between the two germline ends. The CDR3 spans 12 residues. The chain's CDR3 is CASGTERGKAFF. The CDR3, as DNA: TGTGCTAGTGGTACCGAGCGGGGAAAAGCTTTCTTT.

The gene calls are TRBV11-2 and TRBJ2-1; 8 nucleotides match TRBD2. The CDR3 length is 15 residues. V dropped 5 bases and J dropped 3; count of bases not matched to a gene: 6. Germline CDR1 SGHAT, CDR2 FQNNGV. The CDR3, as DNA: TGTGCCAGCAGCCTCTGGCGGGGGGACTACAATGAGCAGTTCTTC. It yields the protein CASSLWRGDYNEQFF.

The rearrangement links TRBV2 to TRBJ1-1; no clear D gene. V lost 6 bases, J lost 2 bases, and 10 bases lay in between. Germline assignment: CDR1 SNHLY and CDR2 FYNNEI. There are 13 residues in the CDR3. In DNA form, the CDR3 reads TGTGCCAGCAGCGAGACTCTTAACACTGAAGCTTTCTTT. It codes for CASSETLNTEAFF.

The genes are TRBV5-1 and TRBJ2-2, with D uncertain. Per germline, CDR1 SGHRS and CDR2 YFSETQ. Between the trimmed V and J ends, which lost 0 bases and 3 bases, there was a span of 9 bases. This CDR3 has 15 amino acids. The CDR3 nucleotides read TGCGCCAGCAGCTTGGGGCTAGTCGACACCGGGGAGCTGTTTTTT. Amino acid sequence: CASSLGLVDTGELFF.

This sequence joins TRBV30 and TRBJ2-5; maybe TRBD2 (7 bases). Trimming took off 3 bases at V and 6 bases at J, with 8 bases between the two ends. The CDR3 sequence is 11 residues long. The germline V gene has CDR1 GTSNPN and CDR2 SVGIG (reference sequence). Written as DNA, the CDR3 is TGTGCCTGGAGCGGGGGGCAGACCCAGTACTTC. Its protein product is CAWSGGQTQYF.